These 18 T cell receptor beta chains came from one sample sequenced in a study of T cell changes during pregnancy in multiple sclerosis (dated 2019 in TCRdb). Library generation was performed with the immunoSEQ multiplex PCR assay. The table was pulled from immuneACCESS by TCRdb, which kept in-frame rearrangements only. Such tables lose some clones; where checked, under half of the loss comes from unresolved V genes, and the rest has no known cause. Here the sample has 35,000 to 55,000 clones; approximately 92% occur a single time. The biggest ten clones account for 0.7% of the sample. Specimen: CD4+ T cells from peripheral blood mononuclear cells, collected before pregnancy. The receptors stem from a female donor with multiple sclerosis, enrolled in a pregnancy study.

The V call is TRBV6-5, the J call TRBJ1-1; no clear D gene. Per germline, CDR1 MNHEY and CDR2 SVGAGI. The CDR3 length is 14 residues. Between the trimmed V and J ends, which lost 7 bases and 2 bases, there was a span of 14 bases. The CDR3 DNA reads TGTGCCAGCACCAATCAGGCAGGCAACACTGAAGCTTTCTTT. It codes for CASTNQAGNTEAFF.

CDR3 nucleotides: TGTGCCAGCAGCTTGGAGGGTAGCGGGCTCGTAGAGACCCAGTACTTC. Protein: CASSLEGSGLVETQYF. The chain recombines TRBV5-5 with TRBJ2-5; 7 nucleotides align to TRBD2. This CDR3 region has 16 residues. The germline CDR1 and CDR2 sequences are SGHKS and YYEKEE (reference sequence). Unmatched junction bases numbered 9, after V lost 0 bases and J lost 4 bases. Full variable domain (missing parts from reference TRBV5-5 and TRBJ2-5): DAGVTQSPTHLIKTRGQQVTLRCSPISGHKSVSWYQQVLGQGPQFIFQYYEKEERGRGNFPDRFSARQFPNYSSELNVNALLLGDSALYLCASSLEGSGLVETQYFGPGTRLLVL.

The chain carries TRBV6-5 and TRBJ1-5; D might be TRBD1 (6 bases). V was shortened by 10 bases and J by 3 bases, with 13 bases between the two germline ends. The CDR3 spans 13 residues. The germline gives CDR1 MNHEY, CDR2 SVGAGI. For the CDR3, the DNA is TGTGCCACCAAGGGGGGGCACAATCAGCCCCAGCATTTT. Translating gives CATKGGHNQPQHF.

The V and J genes are TRBV7-9 and TRBJ2-1; 12 bases agree with TRBD2. The V segment lost 4 bases and the J segment 6 bases; nucleotides outside the gene matches: 10. The CDR3 consists of 17 residues. Germline CDR1 reads SEHNR; CDR2 reads FQNEAQ (reference sequence). CDR3 amino acids: CASSSRLTSGSVNEQFF. The CDR3 coding sequence is TGTGCCAGCAGCTCCAGACTGACTAGCGGGAGTGTCAATGAGCAGTTCTTC.

This clone has just one count. This chain uses TRBV9 with TRBJ2-2; D remains ambiguous. The CDR3 covers 16 residues. The germline V gene has CDR1 SGDLS and CDR2 YYNGEE. The V end was cut by 3 bases, the J end by 1 base, with 13 bases between. CDR3 in amino acids: CASSGGLNLNTGELFF. DNA of the CDR3: TGTGCCAGCAGCGGAGGCCTTAACTTGAACACCGGGGAGCTGTTTTTT. Based on the CDR3 plus reference TRBV9 and TRBJ2-2, the full variable domain is DSGVTQTPKHLITATGQRVTLRCSPRSGDLSVYWYQQSLDQGLQFLIQYYNGEERAKGNILERFSAQQFPDLHSELNLSSLELGDSALYFCASSGGLNLNTGELFFGEGSRLTVL.

The chain is built from TRBV6-1 and TRBJ2-1, with a weak D call TRBD1 (6 bases). This CDR3 is 15 amino acids long. V was shortened by 6 bases and J by 2 bases, with 14 bases between the two germline ends. Germline V lookup: CDR1 MNHNS, CDR2 SASEGT. CDR3 sequence reads: CASSAGVGAYNEQFF. For the CDR3, the DNA is TGTGCCAGCAGCGCAGGGGTCGGGGCCTACAATGAGCAGTTCTTC.

The chain uses TRBV4-3 and TRBJ1-2; 8 positions match TRBD1. The CDR3 covers 16 residues. Germline trimming cut 0 bases from V and 5 bases from J; bases unmatched to any gene: 8. The germline V gene encodes CDR1 LGHNA and CDR2 YSLEER. The CDR3 DNA reads as TGCGCCAGCAGCCAAGATCCCAGGGGGCATGGGTATGGCTACACCTTC. The encoded protein is CASSQDPRGHGYGYTF.

J is TRBJ2-6 and V is TRBV4-3; the D gene is possibly TRBD1 (7 bases). There are 18 residues in the CDR3. V was trimmed by 0 bases and J by 8 bases, leaving 20 bases between them. Germline V CDR1 and CDR2: LGHNA, YSLEER. This CDR3 is CASSQDPRSTGRTNVLTF. The CDR3 DNA reads as TGCGCCAGCAGCCAAGACCCAAGATCGACAGGGAGGACCAACGTCCTGACTTTC.

This chain connects TRBV7-3 to TRBJ1-2; 12 positions agree with TRBD1. Germline trimming cut 5 bases from V and 8 bases from J; bases unmatched to any gene: 3. Germline V CDR1 and CDR2: SGHTA, FQGTGA. CDR3 length equals 13 residues. CDR3 region: CASSGGTGGGYTF. As DNA, the CDR3 is TGTGCCAGCAGCGGCGGGACAGGGGGCGGCTACACCTTC.

V and J are TRBV2 and TRBJ2-1; TRBD2 matches 9 bases. The CDR3 loop spans 14 amino acids. Germline V gene lookup returns CDR1 SNHLY and CDR2 FYNNEI. V lost 7 bases to trimming and J lost 7 bases; unmatched junction nucleotides: 8. Here the CDR3 DNA reads TGTGCCAGCAAAGTTGGCGGGAGGGGAAATGAGCAGTTCTTC. Protein: CASKVGGRGNEQFF.

The chain couples TRBV4-1 to TRBJ2-3; D gene unclear. This CDR3 region has 13 residues. Trimming pared 1 base from V and 6 bases from J, leaving 8 bases between. CDR1 and CDR2 (germline): MGHRA, YSYEKL. Here the CDR3 reads CASSQGPRDTQYF. Here the CDR3 DNA reads TGCGCCAGCAGCCAAGGCCCCCGGGATACGCAGTATTTT.

This sequence joins TRBV10-3 and TRBJ1-3, with D possibly matching TRBD1 (6 bases). Looked up from germline, CDR1 is ENHRY and CDR2 is SYGVKD. The CDR3 is 16 amino acids. Trimming removed 6 bases at V and 0 bases at J, with 15 bases between. DNA of the CDR3: TGTGCCATCAGGAAGGACAGCTTGAGCTCTGGAAACACCATATATTTT. As protein: CAIRKDSLSSGNTIYF.

This chain connects TRBV9 to TRBJ1-1, with a weak D call TRBD1 (6 bases). V lost 0 bases to trimming and J lost 0 bases, with 9 bases between them. The germline CDR1 and CDR2 sequences are SGDLS and YYNGEE. The CDR3 consists of 15 residues. DNA of the CDR3: TGTGCCAGCAGCGTAGGGGGGCGGCTGAACACTGAAGCTTTCTTT. This encodes CASSVGGRLNTEAFF.

The chain carries TRBV2 and TRBJ1-2; tentative D call: TRBD1 (6 bases). This CDR3 is built from 16 residues. Deletions cut 2 bases from V and 0 bases from J, with 13 bases between. Germline V gene lookup returns CDR1 SNHLY and CDR2 FYNNEI. The chain's CDR3 is CASSERGSTTNYGYTF. The CDR3 nucleotides read TGTGCCAGCAGTGAAAGGGGGTCTACGACTAACTATGGCTACACCTTC.

The CDR3 spells CASNDQGGTGTEAFF. As DNA, the CDR3 is TGCGCCAGCAACGATCAGGGGGGTACGGGCACTGAAGCTTTCTTT. The chain links TRBV5-1 to TRBJ1-1; 7 positions agree with TRBD1. There are 15 residues in the CDR3. Germline loops: CDR1 SGHRS, CDR2 YFSETQ. The junction had 12 bases not matched to a gene; V was cut back by 6 bases and J by 4 bases.

This chain joins TRBV7-7 and TRBJ2-1; D possibly corresponds to TRBD1 (6 bases). The V end was cut by 5 bases, the J end by 9 bases, with 14 bases between. This CDR3 has 13 residues. The germline V gene has CDR1 SSHAT and CDR2 FNYEAQ (reference sequence). The CDR3 here is CASSQYRDGEQFF. The CDR3 bases are TGTGCCAGCAGCCAGTACAGGGATGGTGAGCAGTTCTTC.

The V gene is TRBV28, the J gene TRBJ1-1; maybe TRBD1 (5 bases). Germline V gene lookup returns CDR1 MDHEN and CDR2 SYDVKM. The CDR3 covers 15 residues. V was clipped by 7 bases and J by 3 bases, with 18 bases between them. In nucleotides, the CDR3 is TGTGCCAGCATCGGGCGGAGGGGCCGAGACACTGAAGCTTTCTTT. Its protein product is CASIGRRGRDTEAFF.

V usage is TRBV4-3 and J usage is TRBJ2-7, with a weak D call TRBD2 (6 bases). Germline CDR1 LGHNA, CDR2 YSLEER. V was shortened by 5 bases and J by 7 bases, with 15 bases between the two germline ends. CDR3 length equals 13 residues. Here the CDR3 reads CASSGRVAGEQYF. In DNA, the CDR3 is TGCGCCAGCAGCGGCCGGGTCGCGGGAGAGCAGTACTTC.